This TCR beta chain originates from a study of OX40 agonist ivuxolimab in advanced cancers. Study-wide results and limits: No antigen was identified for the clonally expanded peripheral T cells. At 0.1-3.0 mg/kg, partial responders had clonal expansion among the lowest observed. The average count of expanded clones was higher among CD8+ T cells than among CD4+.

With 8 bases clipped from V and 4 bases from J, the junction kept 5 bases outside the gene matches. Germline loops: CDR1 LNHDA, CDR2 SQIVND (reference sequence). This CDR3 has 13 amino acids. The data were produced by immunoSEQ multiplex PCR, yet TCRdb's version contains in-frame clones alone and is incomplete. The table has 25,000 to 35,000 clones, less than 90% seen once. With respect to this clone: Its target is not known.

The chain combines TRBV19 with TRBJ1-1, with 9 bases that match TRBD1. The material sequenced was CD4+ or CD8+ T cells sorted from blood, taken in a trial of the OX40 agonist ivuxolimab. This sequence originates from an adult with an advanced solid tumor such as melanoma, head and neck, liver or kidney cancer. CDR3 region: CASLQGAGTEAFF. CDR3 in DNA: TGTGCCAGTCTACAGGGGGCGGGCACTGAAGCTTTCTTT.